This T cell receptor (beta chain) was recovered during a study of T cell responses to AZD1222 COVID-19 vaccine. The V gene's germline CDR1 is KGHSH and CDR2 LQKENI. This CDR3 comprises 14 residues. The ends lost 8 bases at V and 5 bases at J; junction bases unmatched: 11. Profiling relied on immunoSEQ multiplex PCR, and the TCRdb table lists in-frame clones only, not all of them. The repertoire consists of fewer than 120,000 clones, with about nine tenths occurring once and the leading ten covering more than 2%. This specimen was peripheral blood, taken 28 days after the second AZD1222 dose. The chain recombines TRBV18 with TRBJ1-2, with TRBD1 identical over 7 bases. The source of this sequence is an adult who received the AZD1222 COVID-19 vaccine. DNA for the CDR3: TGTGCCAGCCGACCAGGGGGGGAAAGGTATGGCTACACCTTC. Its translation is CASRPGGERYGYTF. The full variable domain, with the rest looked up from reference TRBV18 and TRBJ1-2, is NAGVMQNPRHLVRRRGQEARLRCSPMKGHSHVYWYRQLPEEGLKFMVYLQKENIIDESGMPKERFSAEFPKEGPSILRIQQVVRGDSAAYFCASRPGGERYGYTFGSGTRLTVV.